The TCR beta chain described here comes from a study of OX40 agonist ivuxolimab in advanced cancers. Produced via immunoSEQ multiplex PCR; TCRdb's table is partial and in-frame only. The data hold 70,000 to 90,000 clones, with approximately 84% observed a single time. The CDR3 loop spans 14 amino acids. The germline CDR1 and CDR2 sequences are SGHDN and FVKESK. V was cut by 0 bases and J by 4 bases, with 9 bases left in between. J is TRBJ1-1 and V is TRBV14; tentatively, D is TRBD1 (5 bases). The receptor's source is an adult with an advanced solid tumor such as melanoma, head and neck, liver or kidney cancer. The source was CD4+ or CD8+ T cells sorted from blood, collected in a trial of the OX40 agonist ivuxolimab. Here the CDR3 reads CASSQDAGITEAFF. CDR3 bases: TGTGCCAGCAGCCAAGATGCAGGGATCACTGAAGCTTTCTTT.